This entry describes one T cell receptor (beta chain). The data originate from a study of blood T cell repertoires in COVID-19. The germline CDR1 and CDR2 sequences are MNHEY and SMNVEV (reference sequence). This CDR3 is built from 14 residues. Trimming took off 3 bases at V and 3 bases at J, with 11 bases between the two ends. The protocol was immunoSEQ multiplex PCR, while the TCRdb copy is restricted to in-frame clones and leaves out a portion. The sample shows about 140,000 clones, approximately 87% of them seen only once. This receptor was taken from a woman in her forties with acute or convalescent COVID-19. Sequenced input: peripheral blood. V and J are TRBV27 and TRBJ1-2, with a possible D match to TRBD1 (6 bases). The CDR3 DNA follows: TGTGCCAGCAGTTTGATACAGGGTGACTATGGCTACACCTTC. Protein sequence: CASSLIQGDYGYTF.